Below are 5 T cell receptor beta chains sequenced from a single sample in a study of identifying expanded T cells in peripheral blood. Sequencing used immunoSEQ multiplex PCR; TCRdb keeps in-frame clones, though not all of them. Counted here are about 91,000 clones, roughly 90% occurring once; the ten biggest clones make up around 4%. The sequenced sample was blood. The receptors come from a person aged 18 to 70 in good health.

The chain recombines TRBV27 with TRBJ2-5, with a tentative D call TRBD2 (6 bases). Germline lookup yields CDR1 MNHEY and CDR2 SMNVEV (reference sequence). The CDR3 runs 15 residues. V gave up 6 bases and J gave up 5 bases, with 19 bases separating them. The CDR3: CASSQTWGLWETQYF. The CDR3 DNA follows: TGTGCCAGCAGCCAAACCTGGGGACTGTGGGAGACCCAGTACTTC.

The genes are TRBV30 and TRBJ2-6; 7 positions match TRBD1. CDR1 GTSNPN and CDR2 SVGIG come from the germline V gene (reference sequence). V shed 5 bases and J 1 base; nucleotides not matched to a gene: 2. CDR3 length equals 14 residues. CDR3 in DNA: TGTGCCTGGGTGACAGGGTCTGGGGCCAACGTCCTGACTTTC. This codes for CAWVTGSGANVLTF.

The genes are TRBV6-5 and TRBJ2-7; 9 nucleotides align to TRBD2. This CDR3 is 16 amino acids long. The V and J ends lost 0 bases and 5 bases, in that order; junction bases with no gene match: 8. Germline V CDR1 and CDR2: MNHEY, SVGAGI. DNA of the CDR3: TGTGCCAGCAGTTACTCCCCCGGGACTAGCATCCACGAGCAGTACTTC. Translation: CASSYSPGTSIHEQYF.

V usage is TRBV28 and J usage is TRBJ1-2, with a tentative D call TRBD1 (5 bases). V was trimmed by 6 bases and J by 1 base, leaving 12 bases between them. CDR3 length equals 14 residues. Germline-derived CDR1 and CDR2 are MDHEN and SYDVKM. The CDR3 nucleotides read TGTGCCAGCAGCTCGGGGCAGGGTAACTATGGCTACACCTTC. Its translation: CASSSGQGNYGYTF.

The V call is TRBV29-1, the J call TRBJ2-4, with D possibly called TRBD1 or TRBD2 (5 bases each). CDR1 is SQVTM and CDR2 is ANQGSEA in the germline V gene. With 5 bases removed from V and 8 bases from J, the gap between germline ends came to 10 bases. This CDR3 has 11 residues. The CDR3 bases are TGCAGCGTTACGGGACGCGACATTCAGTACTTC. Its translation: CSVTGRDIQYF. Filled out from reference TRBV29-1 and TRBJ2-4, the complete variable domain reads SAVISQKPSRDICQRGTSLTIQCQVDSQVTMMFWYRQQPGQSLTLIATANQGSEATYESGFVIDKFPISRPNLTFSTLTVSNMSPEDSSIYLCSVTGRDIQYFGAGTRLSVL.